This TCR beta chain appears in the sequencing data of a study of CD8 T cells in ankylosing spondylitis. This clonotype came up a few times. Its matching antigen is unknown. The CDR3 sequence is 14 residues long. Trimming removed 4 bases from V and 2 bases from J; junction bases left unmatched: 5. CDR1 is MGHDK and CDR2 is SYGVNS in the germline V gene. The study, taken as a whole, reports: The authors reported significant enrichment of disease-linked clones in matched ankylosing spondylitis synovial fluid.

TCRdb reanalysed the 5' RACE reads using MiXCR and keeps one entry per CDR3 protein. The sample holds some 200,000 distinct CDR3 sequences, 9.5% to 15% seen once. This chain joins TRBV25-1 and TRBJ2-7; the match to TRBD1 covers 7 bases. Material: blood, either unsorted or a sorted T cell fraction (not recorded which). This receptor was obtained from a male donor with ankylosing spondylitis or in good health (not recorded which). The CDR3 is CASSVWDSTYEQYF. CDR3 sequence (DNA): TGTGCCAGCAGTGTCTGGGACAGCACCTACGAGCAGTACTTC.